This T cell receptor beta chain was obtained from a study of long-term antiretroviral therapy in people with HIV. At least one PBMC sample before ART and at least two after were required. Only United States sites treated participants with HIV. Prior to DNA extraction, the samples held about 0.95-11 million cryopreserved PBMC. The immunoSEQ assay was v3.0, run at survey level. Only in-frame clones appear in the TCRdb table, and some are missing; sequencing was by immunoSEQ multiplex PCR. The table records about 21,000 clones, roughly 85% of them present only once. The specimen comprised unsorted PBMCs, sampled at the start of antiretroviral therapy. The TCR comes from a man aged 50 to 59 with HIV.

In DNA form, the CDR3 reads TGTGCCAGCAGCTTGGCGGACAGGCAAGAGACCCAGTACTTC. Protein: CASSLADRQETQYF. The chain couples TRBV5-5 to TRBJ2-5; 7 bases fit TRBD1. CDR1 and CDR2 (germline): SGHKS, YYEKEE (reference sequence). With V trimmed by 0 bases and J by 2 bases, 1 base remained unmatched. This CDR3 spans 14 amino acids.